This TCR beta chain is drawn from a study of blood T cell repertoires in COVID-19. The CDR3 spans 17 residues. Germline lookup yields CDR1 SGHTA and CDR2 FQGNSA. Trimming cost V 5 bases and J 4 bases, with 22 bases left between them. Measured with immunoSEQ multiplex PCR; TCRdb has only the in-frame clones, and not every one. The table includes some 96,000 clones, 85% to 90% detected once. This TCR derives from a human donor in a cohort sampled during active COVID-19. The chain uses TRBV7-2 and TRBJ2-3; D is perhaps TRBD2 (6 bases). Sequencing was carried out using peripheral blood. The CDR3 DNA is TGTGCCAGCAGCGCCAGGACCGGGACTTCGGCTTCAGATACGCAGTATTTT. As protein: CASSARTGTSASDTQYF.